A single sample gave rise to the 28 T cell receptor beta chains below, sequenced in a study of CD8 T cells in Susac syndrome. A quantity of about 0.5 to 1 ug RNA underwent reverse transcription using random hexamers. TCRdb re-called the immunoSEQ multiplex PCR reads through MiXCR, storing one row per CDR3 protein. The sample shows a few hundred thousand distinct CDR3 sequences, approximately 95% of them seen only once. The sample taken for sequencing was CD4+ T cells from PBMCs. Receptors were obtained from a human donor with multiple sclerosis.

The chain combines TRBV7-9 with TRBJ2-3; the D is unclear. V shed 6 bases and J shed 1 base, with 14 bases lying between them. This CDR3 spans 15 amino acids. Germline CDR1 reads SEHNR; CDR2 reads FQNEAQ (reference sequence). The CDR3 coding sequence is TGTGCCAGCAGTCGAGTAGGACCCGGCACAGATACGCAGTATTTT. It codes for CASSRVGPGTDTQYF. The variable domain in full, with the rest retrieved from reference TRBV7-9 and TRBJ2-3, is DTGVSQNPRHKITKRGQNVTFRCDPISEHNRLYWYRQTLGQGPEFLTYFQNEAQLEKSRLLSDRFSAERPKGSFSTLEIQRTEQGDSAMYLCASSRVGPGTDTQYFGPGTRLTVL.

The chain carries TRBV20-1 and TRBJ2-1; D may correspond to TRBD1 or TRBD2 (5 bases each). The germline V and J ends were trimmed by 0 bases and 6 bases, with 21 bases remaining between them. Germline values: CDR1 DFQATT, CDR2 SNEGSKA (reference sequence). The CDR3 is made up of 17 amino acids. The CDR3 reads CSARDRLLGTVLNEQFF. The CDR3 nucleotides are TGCAGTGCTAGAGATCGGCTCTTAGGGACGGTTCTCAATGAGCAGTTCTTC.

This chain uses TRBV19 with TRBJ1-5; TRBD1 matches 9 bases. The J segment lost 0 bases and the V segment lost 4 bases, leaving 7 bases of the junction unmatched. Looked up from germline, CDR1 is LNHDA and CDR2 is SQIVND (reference sequence). The CDR3 loop spans 17 amino acids. CDR3 DNA sequence: TGTGCCAGTAGTACCTGGACAGGGGATGGTAGCAATCAGCCCCAGCATTTT. This sequence encodes CASSTWTGDGSNQPQHF.

DNA of the CDR3: TGTGCCAGCAGCCAAGATTGGAGTAATCAGCCCCAGCATTTT. This gives the protein CASSQDWSNQPQHF. The V gene is TRBV3-1, the J gene TRBJ1-5; D uncertain. This CDR3 has 14 residues. Deletions cut 0 bases from V and 4 bases from J, with 7 bases between. Germline CDR1 and CDR2: LGHDT and YNNKEL (reference sequence). The full variable domain, completed using reference TRBV3-1 and TRBJ1-5, is DTAVSQTPKYLVTQMGNDKSIKCEQNLGHDTMYWYKQDSKKFLKIMFSYNNKELIINETVPNRFSPKSPDKAHLNLHINSLELGDSAVYFCASSQDWSNQPQHFGDGTRLSIL.

This chain connects TRBV7-9 to TRBJ2-1; 7 bases match TRBD1. Germline trimming cut 8 bases from V and 6 bases from J; bases unmatched to any gene: 10. The germline gives CDR1 SEHNR, CDR2 FQNEAQ (reference sequence). The CDR3 is 14 amino acids. CDR3 bases: TGTGCCAGCGGCCCACAGGGGAATGCCAATGAGCAGTTCTTC. Its protein product is CASGPQGNANEQFF.

The rearrangement uses TRBV3-1 and TRBJ2-1; a possible D gene is TRBD1 (6 bases). This CDR3 region has 13 residues. The V end lost 8 bases, the J end lost 9 bases, and 17 bases lay between the germline ends. CDR1 and CDR2 (germline): LGHDT, YNNKEL (reference sequence). The CDR3 sequence: CASGTQGSGEQFF. CDR3 coding DNA: TGTGCCAGCGGAACTCAGGGGTCGGGTGAGCAGTTCTTC.

This chain joins TRBV7-9 and TRBJ2-3; D unresolved. This CDR3 has 15 residues. The V gene lost 10 bases and the J gene lost 6 bases, with 23 bases spanning the gap. From germline, CDR1 is SEHNR and CDR2 FQNEAQ (reference sequence). The CDR3 protein is CATIEVGRSRDTQYF. The CDR3, as DNA: TGTGCCACCATTGAAGTCGGCCGATCCCGGGATACGCAGTATTTT.

The V call is TRBV29-1, the J call TRBJ1-2; no firm D call. V dropped 4 bases and J dropped 8 bases, with 17 bases sitting between them. Germline CDR1 and CDR2: SQVTM and ANQGSEA. This CDR3 is built from 13 residues. The DNA of the CDR3 is TGCAGCGTTGTGGGTCTCTCAGTGCAAGGCTACACCTTC. This codes for CSVVGLSVQGYTF. Based on the CDR3 plus reference TRBV29-1 and TRBJ1-2, the full variable domain is SAVISQKPSRDICQRGTSLTIQCQVDSQVTMMFWYRQQPGQSLTLIATANQGSEATYESGFVIDKFPISRPNLTFSTLTVSNMSPEDSSIYLCSVVGLSVQGYTFGSGTRLTVV.

This clonotype was found a few times. V and J are TRBV5-6 and TRBJ2-4; D not certain. V lost 0 bases and J 0 bases, leaving 4 bases between the germline ends. Germline CDR1 is SGHDT and CDR2 is YYEEEE. There are 14 residues in the CDR3. The CDR3 spells CASSLGGAKNIQYF. The CDR3 DNA reads TGTGCCAGCAGCTTGGGAGGAGCCAAAAACATTCAGTACTTC.

The V gene is TRBV27, the J gene TRBJ2-7, with a possible D match to TRBD1 (6 bases). Germline values: CDR1 MNHEY, CDR2 SMNVEV (reference sequence). V dropped 3 bases and J dropped 5 bases, with 20 bases sitting between them. This CDR3 contains 16 residues. CDR3 DNA: TGTGCCAGCAGTTTTTCTTGGGACACTGGATCCCACGAGCAGTACTTC. Its translation is CASSFSWDTGSHEQYF.

The chain joins TRBV6-6 to TRBJ1-6; 8 bases line up with TRBD1. This CDR3 is built from 14 residues. Germline V gene sequence: CDR1 MNHNY, CDR2 SVGAGI (reference sequence). Trimming cost V 6 bases and J 8 bases; bases outside gene matches: 6. The DNA for the CDR3 is TGTGCCAGCAGGCCGGGACAGGAGTATTCACCCCTCCACTTT. It yields the protein CASRPGQEYSPLHF.

The chain combines TRBV30 with TRBJ1-1, with unresolved D. The length of the CDR3 is 14 residues. Trimming shortened V by 3 bases and J by 4 bases, and 15 bases separated the two germline ends. Looked up from germline, CDR1 is GTSNPN and CDR2 is SVGIG (reference sequence). In DNA, the CDR3 is TGTGCCTGGAGAGGGCTCGTTCAGGTCACTGAAGCTTTCTTT. As protein: CAWRGLVQVTEAFF.

The chain combines TRBV12-3 or TRBV12-4 with TRBJ2-5; TRBD1 is a possible D gene (5 bases). Trimming shortened V by 6 bases and J by 5 bases, and 16 bases separated the two germline ends. This CDR3 is 14 amino acids long. Here the CDR3 DNA reads TGTGCCAGCAGCCTCGGAACAGGATGGGAGACCCAGTACTTC. Translation gives CASSLGTGWETQYF.

V is TRBV6-5 and J is TRBJ2-7; D perhaps matches TRBD1 (5 bases). CDR1 and CDR2 (germline): MNHEY, SVGAGI. The CDR3 loop spans 16 amino acids. Trimming stripped 0 bases from V and 4 bases from J, with 16 bases between. In DNA, the CDR3 is TGTGCCAGCAGTTACTCGATTAACATGCAGGGATACGAGCAGTACTTC. It translates to CASSYSINMQGYEQYF.

V is TRBV6-5 and J is TRBJ2-7; 9 bases agree with TRBD1. Germline V gives CDR1 MNHEY, CDR2 SVGAGI. V lost 5 bases and J lost 4; bases outside the gene matches: 6. CDR3 length equals 14 residues. The CDR3 region has the DNA TGTGCCAGCAGTAAAGCGACAGGGGGATACGAGCAGTACGTC. Its protein is CASSKATGGYEQYV.

This chain uses TRBV29-1 with TRBJ1-6; 8 nucleotides match TRBD1. The ends lost 8 bases at V and 1 base at J; junction bases unmatched: 13. The length of the CDR3 is 17 residues. Per germline, CDR1 SQVTM and CDR2 ANQGSEA. CDR3 sequence (DNA): TGCAGCCTCCCGGACAGGGCGAGGGGGTCCTATAATTCACCCCTCCACTTT. Translating gives CSLPDRARGSYNSPLHF.

This clonotype was recorded only once. J is TRBJ1-4 and V is TRBV25-1; D gene ambiguous. CDR3 length equals 17 residues. The V gene lost 0 bases and the J gene lost 0 bases, with 11 bases spanning the gap. Germline assignment: CDR1 MGHDK and CDR2 SYGVNS. CDR3 sequence (DNA): TGTGCCAGCAGTGAATATATTCAGACGGCAACTAATGAAAAACTGTTTTTT. Translation: CASSEYIQTATNEKLFF.

The chain carries TRBV2 and TRBJ1-5; D uncertain. This CDR3 contains 13 residues. Germline V gene data show CDR1 as SNHLY and CDR2 as FYNNEI. Trimming shortened V by 1 base and J by 7 bases, and 8 bases separated the two germline ends. The DNA of the CDR3 is TGTGCCAGCAGTGAAGAAAGAGGCCAGCCCCAGCATTTT. Translated: CASSEERGQPQHF.

This chain uses TRBV12-3 or TRBV12-4 with TRBJ2-7; D gene unclear. Trimming shortened V by 4 bases and J by 0 bases, and 10 bases separated the two germline ends. This CDR3 contains 14 residues. CDR3 region: CASSSSGLSYEQYF. The DNA of the CDR3 is TGTGCCAGCAGTTCCTCCGGGCTCTCCTACGAGCAGTACTTC.

The rearrangement links TRBV7-6 to TRBJ1-6, with D unresolved. Trimming cost V 5 bases and J 11 bases, with 13 bases left between them. Germline V CDR1 and CDR2: SGHVS, FNYEAQ. This CDR3 spans 13 amino acids. The CDR3 sequence: CASSPLPRAPLHF. In DNA, the CDR3 is TGTGCCAGCAGCCCTCTACCGCGAGCACCCCTCCACTTT.

The V call is TRBV29-1, the J call TRBJ2-2, with D possibly being TRBD1 (5 bases). Germline CDR1 and CDR2: SQVTM and ANQGSEA. Trimming left V 6 bases short and J 7 bases short, with 15 bases between. The CDR3 runs 13 residues. The CDR3 is CSVTVRDSGELFF. The CDR3 DNA reads as TGCAGCGTGACCGTCAGGGATAGCGGGGAGCTGTTTTTT.

V is TRBV18 and J is TRBJ2-7, with D possibly matching TRBD2 (6 bases). With 6 bases removed from V and 2 bases from J, the gap between germline ends came to 20 bases. The CDR3 is made up of 16 amino acids. CDR1 KGHSH and CDR2 LQKENI come from the germline V gene. The CDR3 here is CASSRGAAGTTYEQYV. Here the CDR3 DNA reads TGTGCCAGCTCGCGAGGGGCGGCGGGAACAACCTACGAGCAGTACGTC.

The chain recombines TRBV5-6 with TRBJ1-6; a possible D gene is TRBD1 (5 bases). CDR1 is SGHDT and CDR2 is YYEEEE in the germline V gene. The ends were cut back, 4 bases at V and 8 bases at J, with 22 bases in the middle. The CDR3 is 17 residues long. The DNA of the CDR3 is TGTGCCAGCAGCGTGGAGGAGGGACCGGGCCTACATTCACCCCTCCACTTT. Its protein product is CASSVEEGPGLHSPLHF.

This clonotype turned up a few times. This chain joins TRBV28 and TRBJ1-2; TRBD1 matches at 8 bases. The germline V gene encodes CDR1 MDHEN and CDR2 SYDVKM. The CDR3 is 12 residues long. V gave up 5 bases and J gave up 4 bases; unmatched junction bases: 0. For the CDR3, the DNA is TGTGCCAGCAGTACAGGGGGCTATGGCTACACCTTC. Translation gives CASSTGGYGYTF.

The chain has TRBV7-2 and TRBJ2-5, with D possibly TRBD1 on 6 matching bases. CDR1 SGHTA and CDR2 FQGNSA come from the germline V gene. With 1 base removed from V and 2 bases from J, the gap between germline ends came to 8 bases. The length of the CDR3 is 14 residues. CDR3 amino acids: CASSLVRGQETQYF. The CDR3 nucleotides read TGTGCCAGCAGCTTAGTGAGGGGGCAAGAGACCCAGTACTTC. Supplemented by reference TRBV7-2 and TRBJ2-5, the full variable domain reads GAGVSQSPSNKVTEKGKDVELRCDPISGHTALYWYRQSLGQGLEFLIYFQGNSAPDKSGLPSDRFSAERTGGSVSTLTIQRTQQEDSAVYLCASSLVRGQETQYFGPGTRLLVL.

The chain's CDR3 is CASTKGTEAFF. CDR3 coding DNA: TGTGCCAGTACAAAGGGGACTGAAGCTTTCTTT. V usage is TRBV12-3 or TRBV12-4 and J usage is TRBJ1-1; possibly TRBD1 for D (5 bases). The CDR3 spans 11 residues. V was pared by 9 bases and J by 5 bases, with 10 bases between.

On this clonotype: A read error may account for a junction end that differs from germline. The V gene is TRBV30, the J gene TRBJ2-1, with D maybe TRBD2 (5 bases). The CDR3 has 12 residues. Germline assignment: CDR1 GTSNPN and CDR2 SVGIG (reference sequence). CDR3: CAWSMDWSERFF. DNA for the CDR3: TGTGCCTGGAGCATGGACTGGTCTGAGCGGTTCTTC.

V is TRBV4-1 and J is TRBJ1-6; 7 nucleotides match TRBD1. The V gene's germline CDR1 is MGHRA and CDR2 YSYEKL. V dropped 4 bases and J dropped 10; count of bases not matched to a gene: 10. This CDR3 contains 15 residues. In DNA form, the CDR3 reads TGCGCCAGCAGCCTTCCGGGACAGAAAGGGTCACCCCTCCACTTT. The encoded protein is CASSLPGQKGSPLHF.